This T cell receptor (beta chain) was observed in a study of T cell repertoires in cytomegalovirus infection. A word on this clonotype: Its antigen is as yet unknown.

CDR1 is DFQATT and CDR2 is SNEGSKA in the germline V gene (reference sequence). The CDR3 contains 16 residues. V gave up 5 bases and J gave up 0 bases, with 17 bases separating them. Using its own MiXCR run on the reads, TCRdb lists one record per CDR3 protein. The sample lists some 940,000 distinct CDR3 sequences, around 31% seen once, with over 12% in the top ten. The V call is TRBV20-1, the J call TRBJ1-3; D possibly corresponds to TRBD1 (6 bases). The sequencing used cultured CD8+ T cells from PBMCs, collected from culture after CMV antigen stimulation. This receptor was taken from a human donor in good health (CMV status not recorded). Some clones in this sample may be carry-over from other donors' samples. This CDR3 is CSAAGDIPYSGNTIYF. The CDR3 region has the DNA TGCAGTGCTGCAGGGGATATTCCGTACTCTGGAAACACCATATATTTT.